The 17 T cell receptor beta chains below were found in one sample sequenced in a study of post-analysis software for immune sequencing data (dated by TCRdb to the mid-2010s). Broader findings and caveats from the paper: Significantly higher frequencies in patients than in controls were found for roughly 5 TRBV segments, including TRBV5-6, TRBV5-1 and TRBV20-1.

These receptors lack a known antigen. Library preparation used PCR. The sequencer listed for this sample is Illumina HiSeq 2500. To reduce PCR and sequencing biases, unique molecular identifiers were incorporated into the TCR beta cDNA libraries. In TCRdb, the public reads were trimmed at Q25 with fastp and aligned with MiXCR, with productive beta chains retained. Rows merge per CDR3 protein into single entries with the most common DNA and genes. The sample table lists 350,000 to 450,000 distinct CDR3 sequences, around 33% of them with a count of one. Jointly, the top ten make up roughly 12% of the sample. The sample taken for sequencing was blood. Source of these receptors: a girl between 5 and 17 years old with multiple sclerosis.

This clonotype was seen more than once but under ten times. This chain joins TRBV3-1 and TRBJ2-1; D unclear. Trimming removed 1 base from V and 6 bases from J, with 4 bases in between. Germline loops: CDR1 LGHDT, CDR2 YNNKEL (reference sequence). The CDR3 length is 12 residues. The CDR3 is CASSQVVNEQFF. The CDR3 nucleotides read TGTGCCAGCAGCCAAGTAGTCAATGAGCAGTTCTTC.

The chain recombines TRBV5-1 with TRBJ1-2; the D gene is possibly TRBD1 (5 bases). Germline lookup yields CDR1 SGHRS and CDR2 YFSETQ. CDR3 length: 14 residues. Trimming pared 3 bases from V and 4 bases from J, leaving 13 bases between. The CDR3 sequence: CASSWDTGTYGYTF. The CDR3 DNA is TGCGCCAGCAGCTGGGATACCGGGACCTATGGCTACACCTTC.

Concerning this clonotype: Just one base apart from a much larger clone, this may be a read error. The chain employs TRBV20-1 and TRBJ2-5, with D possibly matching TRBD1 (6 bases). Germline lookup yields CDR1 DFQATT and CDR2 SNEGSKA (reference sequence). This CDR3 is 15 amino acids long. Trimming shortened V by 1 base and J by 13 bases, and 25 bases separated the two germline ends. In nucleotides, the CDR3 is TGCAGTGCTAGAGTTTATACAGGGTCCGGCTACGAGCGGTACTTC. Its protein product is CSARVYTGSGYERYF.

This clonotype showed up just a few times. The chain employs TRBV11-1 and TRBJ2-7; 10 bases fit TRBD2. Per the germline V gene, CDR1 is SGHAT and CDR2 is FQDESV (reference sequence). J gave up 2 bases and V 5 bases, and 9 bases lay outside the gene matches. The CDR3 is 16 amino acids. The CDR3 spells CASSPPSGSQPYEQYF. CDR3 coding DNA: TGTGCCAGCAGCCCCCCTAGCGGGAGCCAGCCCTACGAGCAGTACTTC.

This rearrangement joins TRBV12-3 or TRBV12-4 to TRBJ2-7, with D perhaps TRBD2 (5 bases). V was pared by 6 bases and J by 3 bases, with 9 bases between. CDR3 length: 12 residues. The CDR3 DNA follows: TGTGCCAGCAGCCCCGGGAACTACGAGCAGTACTTC. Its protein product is CASSPGNYEQYF.

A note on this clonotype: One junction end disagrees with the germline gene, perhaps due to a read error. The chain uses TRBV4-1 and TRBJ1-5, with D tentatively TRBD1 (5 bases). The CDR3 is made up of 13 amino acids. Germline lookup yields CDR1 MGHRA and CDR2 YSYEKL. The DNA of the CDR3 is TGCGCCAGCTGCCACGTCAGGGACCAGCCCCAGCATTTT. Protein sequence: CASCHVRDQPQHF.

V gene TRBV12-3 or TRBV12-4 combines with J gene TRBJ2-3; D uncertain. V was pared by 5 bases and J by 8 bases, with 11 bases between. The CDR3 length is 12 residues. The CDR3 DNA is TGTGCCAGCAGTCCTGCGCTGGGTACGCAGTATTTT. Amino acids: CASSPALGTQYF.

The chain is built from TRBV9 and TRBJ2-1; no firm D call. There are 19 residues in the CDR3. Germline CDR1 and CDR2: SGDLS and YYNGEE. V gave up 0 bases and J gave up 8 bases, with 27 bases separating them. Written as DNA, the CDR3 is TGTGCCAGCAGCGTAGGACATTCGCCGTTGTCCCAATGGATCGATGAGCAGTTCTTC. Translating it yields CASSVGHSPLSQWIDEQFF.

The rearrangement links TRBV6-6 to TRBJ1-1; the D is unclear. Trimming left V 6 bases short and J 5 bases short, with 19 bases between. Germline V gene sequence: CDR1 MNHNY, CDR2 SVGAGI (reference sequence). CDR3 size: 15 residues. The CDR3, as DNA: TGTGCCAGCAGGACCTCCGGCGGCCCGGGGACTGAAGCTTTCTTT. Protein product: CASRTSGGPGTEAFF.

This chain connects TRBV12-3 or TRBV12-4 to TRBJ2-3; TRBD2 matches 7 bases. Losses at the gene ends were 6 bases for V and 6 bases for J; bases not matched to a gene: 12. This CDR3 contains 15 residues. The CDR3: CASSLQAGRGDTQYF. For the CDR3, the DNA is TGTGCCAGCAGCTTACAGGCCGGGCGGGGGGATACGCAGTATTTT.

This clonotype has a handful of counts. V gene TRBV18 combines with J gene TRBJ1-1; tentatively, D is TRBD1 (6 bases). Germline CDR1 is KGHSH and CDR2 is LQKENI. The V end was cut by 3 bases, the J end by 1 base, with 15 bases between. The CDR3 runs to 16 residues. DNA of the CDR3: TGTGCCAGCTCACCCATACCCGGGACACAGAACACTGAAGCTTTCTTT. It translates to CASSPIPGTQNTEAFF.

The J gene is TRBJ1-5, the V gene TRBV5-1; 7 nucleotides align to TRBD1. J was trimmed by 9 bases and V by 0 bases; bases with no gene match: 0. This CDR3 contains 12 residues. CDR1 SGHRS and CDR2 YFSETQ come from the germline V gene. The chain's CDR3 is CASSLDRGPQHF. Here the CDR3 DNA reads TGCGCCAGCAGCTTGGACAGGGGGCCCCAGCATTTT.

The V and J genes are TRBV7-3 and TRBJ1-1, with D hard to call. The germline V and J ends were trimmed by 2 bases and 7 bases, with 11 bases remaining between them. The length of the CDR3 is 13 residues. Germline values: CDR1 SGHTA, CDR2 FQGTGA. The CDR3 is CASSLGPDFEAFF. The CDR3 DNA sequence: TGTGCCAGCAGCTTAGGTCCGGACTTTGAAGCTTTCTTT.

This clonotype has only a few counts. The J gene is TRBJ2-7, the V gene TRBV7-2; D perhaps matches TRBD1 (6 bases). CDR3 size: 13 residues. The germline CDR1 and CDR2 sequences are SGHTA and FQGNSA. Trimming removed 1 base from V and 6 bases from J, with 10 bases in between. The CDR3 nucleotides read TGTGCCAGCAGCTTAGGGCCAGGGGCCGAGCAGTACTTC. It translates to CASSLGPGAEQYF. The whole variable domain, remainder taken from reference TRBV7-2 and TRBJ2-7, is GAGVSQSPSNKVTEKGKDVELRCDPISGHTALYWYRQSLGQGLEFLIYFQGNSAPDKSGLPSDRFSAERTGGSVSTLTIQRTQQEDSAVYLCASSLGPGAEQYFGPGTRLTVT.

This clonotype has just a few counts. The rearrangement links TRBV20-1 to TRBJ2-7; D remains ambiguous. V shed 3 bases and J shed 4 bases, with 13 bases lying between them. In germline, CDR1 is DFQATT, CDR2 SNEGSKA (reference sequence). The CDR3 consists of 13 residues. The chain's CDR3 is CSASPGPNYEQYF. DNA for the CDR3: TGCAGTGCTAGTCCGGGCCCTAATTACGAGCAGTACTTC.

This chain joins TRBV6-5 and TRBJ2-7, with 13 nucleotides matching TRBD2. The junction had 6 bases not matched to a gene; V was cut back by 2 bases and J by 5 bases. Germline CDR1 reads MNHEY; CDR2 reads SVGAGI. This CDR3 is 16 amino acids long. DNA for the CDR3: TGTGCCAGCAGTTACCTGACTAGCGGGGGGTCCCACGAGCAGTACTTC. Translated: CASSYLTSGGSHEQYF.

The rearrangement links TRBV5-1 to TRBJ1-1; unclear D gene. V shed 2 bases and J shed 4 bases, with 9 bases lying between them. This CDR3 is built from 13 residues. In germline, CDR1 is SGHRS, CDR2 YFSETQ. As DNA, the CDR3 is TGCGCCAGCAGCTTTAGGGTGGGCACTGAAGCTTTCTTT. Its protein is CASSFRVGTEAFF.